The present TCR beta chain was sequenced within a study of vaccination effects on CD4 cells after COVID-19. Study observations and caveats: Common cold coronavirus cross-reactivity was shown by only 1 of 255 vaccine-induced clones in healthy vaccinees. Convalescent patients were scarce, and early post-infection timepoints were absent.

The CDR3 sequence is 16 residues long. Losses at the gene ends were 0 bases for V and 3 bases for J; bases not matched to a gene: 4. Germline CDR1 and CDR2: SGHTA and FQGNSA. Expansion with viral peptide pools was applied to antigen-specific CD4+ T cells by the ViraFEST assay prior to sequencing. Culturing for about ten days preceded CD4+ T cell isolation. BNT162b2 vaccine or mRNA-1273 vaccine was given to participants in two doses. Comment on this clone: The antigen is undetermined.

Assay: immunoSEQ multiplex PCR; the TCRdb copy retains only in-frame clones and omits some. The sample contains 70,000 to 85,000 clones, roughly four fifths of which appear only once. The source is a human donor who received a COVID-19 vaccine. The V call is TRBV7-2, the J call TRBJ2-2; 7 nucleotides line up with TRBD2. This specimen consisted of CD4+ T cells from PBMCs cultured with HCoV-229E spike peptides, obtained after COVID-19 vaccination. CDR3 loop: CASSLAWGGHTGELFF. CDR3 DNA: TGTGCCAGCAGCTTAGCCTGGGGAGGGCACACCGGGGAGCTGTTTTTT.